This record covers a single T cell receptor beta chain. Its antigen remains unknown. A single base separates this from a much larger clone, so it may be a read error. TCRdb redid the calling of the reads with MiXCR, one entry per CDR3 protein. The data show 900,000 to 950,000 distinct CDR3 sequences, with approximately 31% seen just once and around an eighth held by the top ten. CDR3 length equals 14 residues. Germline-derived CDR1 and CDR2 are SGHTA and FQGNSA. The data derive from a study of T cell repertoires in cytomegalovirus infection. The rearrangement joins TRBV7-2 to TRBJ2-3; no clear D gene. Specimen: cultured CD8+ T cells from PBMCs, collected from culture after CMV antigen stimulation. The sequence came from a human donor in good health (CMV status not recorded). Some clones in this sample may be carry-over from other donors' samples. Here the CDR3 reads CVSSRNRVTDTQYF. The CDR3 DNA reads TGTGTCAGCAGCCGAAACCGGGTCACAGATACGCAGTATTTT.